This entry lists 5 T cell receptor beta chains sequenced from one sample in a study of T-cell memory formation after mild COVID-19. MiXCR, applied by TCRdb to the 5' RACE reads, yields one record per CDR3 protein. The table includes 300,000 to 350,000 distinct CDR3 sequences, 10% to 15% detected once. The sample consisted of PBMCs or a T cell subset sorted from them (not recorded which). These receptors originate from a young man who had mild COVID-19 (a few samples of this study predate the infection). Cell type and time point are not known.

The J gene is TRBJ1-1, the V gene TRBV12-3 or TRBV12-4; 8 nucleotides match TRBD1. With 5 bases clipped from V and 3 bases from J, the junction kept 5 bases outside the gene matches. CDR3 length: 14 amino acids. For the CDR3, the DNA is TGTGCCAGCAGTCCGACAGGGGTGGACACTGAAGCTTTCTTT. It yields the protein CASSPTGVDTEAFF.

This chain uses TRBV7-9 with TRBJ1-5, with a tentative D call TRBD1 (6 bases). V was shortened by 3 bases and J by 5 bases, with 17 bases between the two germline ends. In germline, CDR1 is SEHNR, CDR2 FQNEAQ (reference sequence). The CDR3 loop spans 16 amino acids. CDR3 loop: CASSLGTVQGYQPQHF. The CDR3 coding sequence is TGTGCCAGCAGCTTGGGGACGGTACAGGGATATCAGCCCCAGCATTTT.

J is TRBJ1-4 and V is TRBV14, with a possible D match to TRBD1 (5 bases). V was trimmed by 4 bases and J by 4 bases, leaving 13 bases between them. CDR3 size: 15 residues. Germline values: CDR1 SGHDN, CDR2 FVKESK. The CDR3 nucleotides are TGTGCCAGCAGCCCAGAGGGGCGGCGTAATGAAAAACTGTTTTTT. It is translated as CASSPEGRRNEKLFF.

The V gene is TRBV5-1, the J gene TRBJ1-4; tentative D call: TRBD1 (6 bases). Germline loops: CDR1 SGHRS, CDR2 YFSETQ. The germline V and J ends were trimmed by 4 bases and 7 bases, with 17 bases remaining between them. This CDR3 region has 15 residues. The CDR3 is CASSEGGDGGEKLFF. CDR3 nucleotides: TGCGCCAGCAGCGAGGGGGGGGATGGAGGTGAAAAACTGTTTTTT. The variable domain in full, completed from reference TRBV5-1 and TRBJ1-4, reads KAGVTQTPRYLIKTRGQQVTLSCSPISGHRSVSWYQQTPGQGLQFLFEYFSETQRNKGNFPGRFSGRQFSNSRSEMNVSTLELGDSALYLCASSEGGDGGEKLFFGSGTQLSVL.

This clonotype was seen many times. The chain uses TRBV18 and TRBJ2-1, with D hard to call. This CDR3 is 15 amino acids long. V lost 6 bases and J 8 bases, leaving 20 bases between the germline ends. In germline, CDR1 is KGHSH, CDR2 LQKENI. The CDR3 is CASSQAGEQSYEQFF. CDR3 sequence (DNA): TGTGCCAGCTCCCAGGCTGGGGAACAGAGTTATGAGCAGTTCTTC.